Detailed here is one T cell receptor beta chain. Its matching antigen is unknown. Germline CDR1 is SGHTA and CDR2 is FQGNSA. The V gene lost 5 bases and the J gene lost 4 bases, with 15 bases spanning the gap. The CDR3 consists of 16 residues. The data originate from a study of T-cell reconstitution after alpha-beta-depleted transplantation in children. It was with unique molecular identifiers that the TCRbeta library was prepared. TCRdb passed the PCR reads through MiXCR, listing each CDR3 protein once. In the table there are hundreds of thousands of distinct CDR3 sequences, over 10% of which are singletons. The study's findings and limits: In some patients, recipient T cells and intrathymic progenitors surviving conditioning explained high day-60 diversity. Reportedly, alpha-beta T cells present about two months post-transplant originated from several hundred expanded clones of graft origin. Most T-cell counts and diversity one year after the transplant came from T cells that were newly produced.

This receptor was obtained from a male patient aged 5 to 17 who had a stem cell transplant for acute myeloid leukemia, so the T cells may come from the graft donor. This chain joins TRBV7-2 and TRBJ2-6, with D perhaps matching TRBD1 (7 bases). Source: PBMCs, mostly from graft donor cells, taken 360 days after TCRalphabeta/CD19-depleted stem cell transplant. The CDR3 DNA follows: TGTGCCAGCAGCAGGGGGCCGGGAGCCGGGGCCAACGTCCTGACTTTC. Its translation: CASSRGPGAGANVLTF. The complete variable domain, with remaining parts taken from reference TRBV7-2 and TRBJ2-6, reads GAGVSQSPSNKVTEKGKDVELRCDPISGHTALYWYRQSLGQGLEFLIYFQGNSAPDKSGLPSDRFSAERTGGSVSTLTIQRTQQEDSAVYLCASSRGPGAGANVLTFGAGSRLTVL.